Below are 18 T cell receptor beta chains sequenced from a single sample in a study of blood T cells in healthy people across ages. The authors ran a second PCR of roughly 6 to 11 cycles using a sample-barcoded 5' primer and a J-beta primer mix. TCRdb re-called the 5' RACE reads through MiXCR, storing one row per CDR3 protein. The sample carries 850,000 to 1,000,000 distinct CDR3 sequences, about 48% recorded once. The specimen was blood. The receptors were sampled from a young man in good health.

The chain uses TRBV11-2 and TRBJ2-5; tentatively, D is TRBD2 (5 bases). This CDR3 has 15 amino acids. Germline-derived CDR1 and CDR2 are SGHAT and FQNNGV. V was clipped by 0 bases and J by 1 base, with 9 bases between them. The CDR3, as DNA: TGTGCCAGCAGCTTAGATCGGAGGCTCCAAGAGACCCAGTACTTC. This sequence encodes CASSLDRRLQETQYF.

The J gene is TRBJ1-2, the V gene TRBV29-1; 9 nucleotides match TRBD1. Germline assignment: CDR1 SQVTM and CDR2 ANQGSEA. The length of the CDR3 is 14 residues. Trimming removed 6 bases from V and 2 bases from J; junction bases left unmatched: 7. The CDR3 loop reads CSVSQGATNYGYTF. CDR3 in DNA: TGCAGCGTGTCACAGGGGGCTACAAACTATGGCTACACCTTC. Based on the CDR3 plus reference TRBV29-1 and TRBJ1-2, the full variable domain is SAVISQKPSRDICQRGTSLTIQCQVDSQVTMMFWYRQQPGQSLTLIATANQGSEATYESGFVIDKFPISRPNLTFSTLTVSNMSPEDSSIYLCSVSQGATNYGYTFGSGTRLTVV.

The rearrangement uses TRBV9 and TRBJ1-2; TRBD1 matches at 7 bases. Losses at the gene ends were 0 bases for V and 3 bases for J; bases not matched to a gene: 8. CDR3 length equals 16 residues. Per germline, CDR1 SGDLS and CDR2 YYNGEE. The CDR3 DNA sequence: TGTGCCAGCAGCGTAGCACGGACAGGCCTCTACTATGGCTACACCTTC. Encoded protein: CASSVARTGLYYGYTF. Supplemented by reference TRBV9 and TRBJ1-2, the full variable domain reads DSGVTQTPKHLITATGQRVTLRCSPRSGDLSVYWYQQSLDQGLQFLIQYYNGEERAKGNILERFSAQQFPDLHSELNLSSLELGDSALYFCASSVARTGLYYGYTFGSGTRLTVV.

The chain carries TRBV12-3 or TRBV12-4 and TRBJ1-4; 10 bases are a match to TRBD1. This CDR3 has 14 residues. V trimming: 7 bases; J trimming: 14 bases; junction bases outside the gene matches: 13. The CDR3 sequence: CASTMDRGGCALFF. The CDR3 DNA reads TGTGCCAGCACTATGGACAGGGGGGGCTGTGCGCTGTTTTTT.

The V gene is TRBV7-9, the J gene TRBJ1-1, with a tentative D call TRBD1 (5 bases). V was pared by 5 bases and J by 2 bases, with 21 bases between. This CDR3 spans 17 amino acids. Looked up from germline, CDR1 is SEHNR and CDR2 is FQNEAQ (reference sequence). The DNA of the CDR3 is TGTGCCAGCAGCCCCGGGAAGCGGCGGGGGTTTAACACTGAAGCTTTCTTT. This translates into CASSPGKRRGFNTEAFF.

The chain couples TRBV9 to TRBJ2-1; 12 bases agree with TRBD2. Germline values: CDR1 SGDLS, CDR2 YYNGEE. V dropped 5 bases and J dropped 4; count of bases not matched to a gene: 7. CDR3 length: 16 amino acids. The CDR3 sequence: CASSVTSGGTYNEQFF. The CDR3 nucleotides are TGTGCCAGCAGTGTTACTAGCGGGGGGACATACAATGAGCAGTTCTTC.

This clonotype was seen a few times. The rearrangement uses TRBV24-1 and TRBJ2-7; 7 bases are shared with TRBD1. J was trimmed by 2 bases and V by 3 bases; bases with no gene match: 12. Germline V gene lookup returns CDR1 KGHDR and CDR2 SFDVKD. The CDR3 loop spans 17 amino acids. The CDR3 DNA sequence: TGTGCCACCAGTGATCGCAACTCCGGGACAGTACCCTACGAGCAGTACTTC. Its translation: CATSDRNSGTVPYEQYF.

This clonotype was recorded only once. As DNA, the CDR3 is TGTGCCATCAGTGCGATGCAGGGCAGGGCGGAGACCCAGTACTTC. Its translation: CAISAMQGRAETQYF. V usage is TRBV10-3 and J usage is TRBJ2-7, with a tentative D call TRBD1 (5 bases). The DNA end is a closer match to TRBJ2-5, so the J assignment may be wrong. The CDR3 extends over 15 amino acids. Germline V gives CDR1 ENHRY, CDR2 SYGVKD.

The table lists this clonotype with a few counts. This chain connects TRBV6-1 to TRBJ1-5; 8 bases match TRBD1. The germline V gene has CDR1 MNHNS and CDR2 SASEGT. The CDR3 is 14 residues long. V shed 4 bases and J 4 bases; nucleotides not matched to a gene: 3. The CDR3: CASSGQGRNQPQHF. CDR3 bases: TGTGCCAGCAGTGGACAGGGGAGAAATCAGCCCCAGCATTTT.

This clonotype came up a few times. The chain uses TRBV4-1 and TRBJ2-1; D not resolved. This CDR3 spans 15 amino acids. The V and J ends lost 8 bases and 7 bases respectively, with 21 bases between them. In germline, CDR1 is MGHRA, CDR2 YSYEKL. CDR3 sequence: CASSPAAQLSNEQFF. The CDR3 DNA sequence: TGCGCCAGCTCCCCGGCGGCGCAACTGTCAAATGAGCAGTTCTTC.

This clonotype has a count of ten or more. This could be a read error, since a much larger clone is one nucleotide away. The chain carries TRBV11-2 and TRBJ2-7; D is possibly TRBD2 (6 bases). Germline V gene lookup returns CDR1 SGHAT and CDR2 FQNNGV. The CDR3 is made up of 14 amino acids. V lost 5 bases, J lost 7 bases, and 18 bases lay in between. The CDR3 nucleotides are TGTGCCAGCAGCCCGACTAGGATTGTCAATGAGCAGTACTTC. It encodes CASSPTRIVNEQYF.

V is TRBV9 and J is TRBJ2-1, with D perhaps TRBD2 (7 bases). CDR3 length equals 15 residues. Trimming cost V 4 bases and J 7 bases, with 18 bases left between them. CDR1 and CDR2 from the germline V gene are SGDLS and YYNGEE. The CDR3 sequence is CASSPLWGGLNEQFF. The CDR3 DNA follows: TGTGCCAGCAGCCCCCTATGGGGGGGGCTTAATGAGCAGTTCTTC.

This clonotype was counted a few times. The chain has TRBV4-1 and TRBJ1-6; no firm D call. The CDR3 extends over 17 amino acids. Trimming pared 3 bases from V and 10 bases from J, leaving 22 bases between. CDR1 is MGHRA, CDR2 YSYEKL, per germline. The CDR3 region has the DNA TGCGCCAGCAGCCATCCCCCGGACGGGGAATTGGGATCACCCCTCCACTTT. Translation gives CASSHPPDGELGSPLHF.

The chain carries TRBV12-3 or TRBV12-4 and TRBJ2-7; TRBD1 agrees at 8 bases. V lost 7 bases to trimming and J lost 1 base; unmatched junction nucleotides: 9. This CDR3 is 15 amino acids long. The CDR3 here is CASNCGQGVSYEQYF. In DNA, the CDR3 is TGTGCCAGCAACTGTGGACAGGGCGTATCCTACGAGCAGTACTTC.

The chain joins TRBV7-9 to TRBJ1-5, with D possibly matching TRBD1 (6 bases). Germline V gene data show CDR1 as SEHNR and CDR2 as FQNEAQ (reference sequence). The CDR3 sequence is 17 residues long. V dropped 1 base and J dropped 3 bases, with 16 bases sitting between them. The CDR3 DNA reads as TGTGCCAGCAGCTTAGATTACACAACAGGGTTCAATCAGCCCCAGCATTTT. Its protein product is CASSLDYTTGFNQPQHF.

Notes on this clonotype: One end of the junction does not line up with germline, which may come from a read error. The gene calls are TRBV7-2 and TRBJ2-1; D unclear. Germline CDR1 is SGHTA and CDR2 is FQGNSA. CDR3 length equals 15 residues. Here the CDR3 reads CVSSLTPGLHNEQFF. The CDR3 region has the DNA TGTGTCAGCAGCTTGACCCCGGGCCTTCACAATGAGCAGTTCTTC.

The rearrangement links TRBV9 to TRBJ1-4; no clear D gene. V shed 2 bases and J shed 5 bases, with 10 bases lying between them. CDR1 and CDR2 (germline): SGDLS, YYNGEE. CDR3 length equals 14 residues. This CDR3 is CASSVGRMNEKLFF. CDR3 nucleotide sequence: TGTGCCAGCAGCGTCGGGAGGATGAATGAAAAACTGTTTTTT.

This clonotype was picked up many times. The V gene is TRBV29-1, the J gene TRBJ2-2; 10 nucleotides line up with TRBD2. Germline CDR1 SQVTM, CDR2 ANQGSEA. The CDR3 loop spans 15 amino acids. V shed 5 bases and J 1 base; nucleotides not matched to a gene: 4. The CDR3 region is CSVSQRGGNTGELFF. The CDR3 nucleotides are TGCAGCGTTTCGCAGCGGGGGGGGAACACCGGGGAGCTGTTTTTT.